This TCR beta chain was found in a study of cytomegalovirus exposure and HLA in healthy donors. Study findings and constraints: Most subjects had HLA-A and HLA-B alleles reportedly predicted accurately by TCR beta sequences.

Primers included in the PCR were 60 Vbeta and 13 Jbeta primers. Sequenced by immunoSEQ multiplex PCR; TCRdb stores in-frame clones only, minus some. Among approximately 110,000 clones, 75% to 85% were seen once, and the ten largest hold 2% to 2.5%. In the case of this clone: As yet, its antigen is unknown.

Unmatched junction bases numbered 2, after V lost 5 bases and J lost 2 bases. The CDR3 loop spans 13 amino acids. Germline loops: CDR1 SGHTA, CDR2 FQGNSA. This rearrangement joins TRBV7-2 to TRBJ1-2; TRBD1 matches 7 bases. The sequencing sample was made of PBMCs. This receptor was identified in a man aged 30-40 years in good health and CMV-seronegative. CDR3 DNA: TGTGCCAGCAGCCCGGACAGGAACTATGGCTACACCTTC. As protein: CASSPDRNYGYTF.